A single sample is the source of the 13 T cell receptor beta chains below, sequenced in a study of T cells in Graves' hyperthyroidism and ophthalmopathy. Amplification yielded TCR beta CDR3 regions, with RNA transcripts as the source. Using the HTBI primer set, a first-round RT-PCR was run on the TCR CDR3. TCRdb redid the calling of the multiplex PCR reads with MiXCR, one entry per CDR3 protein. The repertoire holds about 520,000 distinct CDR3 sequences, with around a quarter as singletons. Sample: blood. These receptors originate from a woman aged 30 to 39 with Graves' ophthalmopathy.

This clonotype was found many times. The rearrangement uses TRBV6-2 or TRBV6-3 and TRBJ2-5; 13 nucleotides line up with TRBD2. The CDR3 covers 17 residues. The V gene's germline CDR1 is MNHEY and CDR2 SVGEGT. V lost 6 bases and J lost 6; bases outside the gene matches: 13. CDR3 bases: TGTGCCAGCAGCCGAACTAGCGGGGGGGACCTAGGACAGACCCAGTACTTC. Translating it yields CASSRTSGGDLGQTQYF.

This clonotype was recorded at least ten times. The rearrangement uses TRBV6-2 or TRBV6-3 and TRBJ2-7, with 9 bases lining up with TRBD1. V shed 2 bases, J shed 5 bases, and the junction held 13 bases outside the gene matches. Germline V gene sequence: CDR1 MNHEY, CDR2 SVGEGT. The CDR3 sequence is 17 residues long. CDR3 DNA sequence: TGTGCCAGCAGTTACACCCTTGACAGGGGGTTCCCCCACGAGCAGTACTTC. As protein: CASSYTLDRGFPHEQYF.

The chain combines TRBV6-1 with TRBJ1-5, with a possible D match to TRBD1 (6 bases). In germline, CDR1 is MNHNS, CDR2 SASEGT. CDR3 length: 16 amino acids. The V and J ends lost 4 bases and 3 bases respectively, with 16 bases between them. The DNA of the CDR3 is TGTGCCAGCAGTGGCCGACAGGCGAACGTCAATCAGCCCCAGCATTTT. Protein sequence: CASSGRQANVNQPQHF.

Many counts were recorded for this clonotype. The gene calls are TRBV29-1 and TRBJ1-5; D unclear. Trimming removed 1 base at V and 2 bases at J, with 6 bases between. Germline values: CDR1 SQVTM, CDR2 ANQGSEA. This CDR3 is built from 13 residues. In DNA, the CDR3 is TGCAGCGTTGAAGTGGAAGGCAATCAGCCCCAGCATTTT. Residues: CSVEVEGNQPQHF.

This clonotype was seen repeatedly, ten times or more. The chain carries TRBV2 and TRBJ2-5; 8 nucleotides line up with TRBD1. V dropped 6 bases and J dropped 5; count of bases not matched to a gene: 5. Germline CDR1 is SNHLY and CDR2 is FYNNEI. The length of the CDR3 is 13 residues. CDR3 loop: CASRTGVGETQYF. CDR3 DNA: TGTGCCAGCAGGACAGGGGTCGGTGAGACCCAGTACTTC.

This chain connects TRBV30 to TRBJ1-2; 8 positions match TRBD1. V trimming: 5 bases; J trimming: 6 bases; junction bases outside the gene matches: 11. The CDR3 runs to 14 residues. Looked up from germline, CDR1 is GTSNPN and CDR2 is SVGIG (reference sequence). The CDR3 region has the DNA TGTGCCTGGGAGGGCCAGACAGGGGTGGATGGCTACACCTTC. It encodes CAWEGQTGVDGYTF.

The table lists this clonotype with many counts. The chain employs TRBV3-1 and TRBJ1-1; D might be TRBD1 (6 bases). V lost 3 bases and J 5 bases, leaving 10 bases between the germline ends. CDR3 length: 13 amino acids. The germline gives CDR1 LGHDT, CDR2 YNNKEL (reference sequence). The CDR3 DNA reads TGTGCCAGCAGCCAGAGCAGGGGAACTGAAGCTTTCTTT. It specifies CASSQSRGTEAFF.

In its sample, this clonotype was seen many times. The chain joins TRBV6-1 to TRBJ1-2, with D unresolved. Germline V gene data show CDR1 as MNHNS and CDR2 as SASEGT. V lost 0 bases and J 2 bases, leaving 7 bases between the germline ends. The CDR3 totals 14 residues. The CDR3 coding sequence is TGTGCCAGCAGTGAAGCGAAGGCCAACTATGGCTACACCTTC. Its protein product is CASSEAKANYGYTF.

This clonotype has a handful of counts. The V and J genes are TRBV4-1 and TRBJ2-7; perhaps D is TRBD1 or TRBD2 (5 bases each). Germline values: CDR1 MGHRA, CDR2 YSYEKL. The CDR3 runs to 16 residues. The ends were cut back, 2 bases at V and 4 bases at J, with 18 bases in the middle. The DNA for the CDR3 is TGCGCCAGCAGCCAACCCGGGACCCCGAGGTTTTACGAGCAGTACTTC. Encoded protein: CASSQPGTPRFYEQYF.

Concerning this clonotype: A much larger clonotype is one base distant, so this may be a read error. This chain links TRBV6-5 with TRBJ2-7; TRBD1 might be the D (5 bases). Germline lookup yields CDR1 MNHEY and CDR2 SVGAGI. Trimming shortened V by 2 bases and J by 1 base, and 6 bases separated the two germline ends. This CDR3 region has 13 residues. The CDR3 is CASSYQGSYEQYV. The CDR3 region has the DNA TGTGCCAGCAGTTACCAGGGATCCTACGAGCAGTACGTC.

There are a few counts of this clonotype. V usage is TRBV6-1 and J usage is TRBJ2-2; D remains unclear. The CDR3 runs to 12 residues. Looked up from germline, CDR1 is MNHNS and CDR2 is SASEGT. Trimming removed 7 bases at V and 3 bases at J, with 6 bases between. The CDR3: CASTWDTGELFF. CDR3 bases: TGTGCCAGCACCTGGGACACCGGGGAGCTGTTTTTT.

V gene TRBV30 combines with J gene TRBJ2-7; 8 nucleotides line up with TRBD2. CDR1 and CDR2 from the germline V gene are GTSNPN and SVGIG (reference sequence). V lost 3 bases and J lost 2; bases outside the gene matches: 0. The CDR3 spans 12 residues. The CDR3 region is CAWSGRAYEQYF. In DNA, the CDR3 is TGTGCCTGGAGCGGGAGGGCCTACGAGCAGTACTTC.

This clonotype was seen ten or more times. The rearrangement joins TRBV20-1 to TRBJ1-1; no clear D. Deletions cut 6 bases from V and 6 bases from J, with 17 bases between. The CDR3 has 13 residues. Germline CDR1 is DFQATT and CDR2 is SNEGSKA (reference sequence). CDR3 DNA: TGCAGTGCCGTCCTCGGCCCCTTGGCTGAAGCTTTCTTT. Its translation: CSAVLGPLAEAFF.